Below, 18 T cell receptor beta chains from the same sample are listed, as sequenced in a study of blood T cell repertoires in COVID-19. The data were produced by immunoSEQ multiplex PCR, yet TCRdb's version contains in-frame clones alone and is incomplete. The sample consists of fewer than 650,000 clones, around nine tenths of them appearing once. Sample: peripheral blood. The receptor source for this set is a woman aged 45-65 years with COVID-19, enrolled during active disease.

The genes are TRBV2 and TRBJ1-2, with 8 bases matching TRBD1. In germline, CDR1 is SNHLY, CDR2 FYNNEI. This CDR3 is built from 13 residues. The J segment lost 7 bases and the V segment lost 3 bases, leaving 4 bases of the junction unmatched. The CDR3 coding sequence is TGTGCCAGCAGTGAGGGACAGGAGGGTGGCTACACCTTC. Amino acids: CASSEGQEGGYTF.

Written as DNA, the CDR3 is TGTGCCAGCACCCAAGAGGGACTTCGCACCGGGGAGCTGTTTTTT. Amino acids: CASTQEGLRTGELFF. The chain recombines TRBV2 with TRBJ2-2, with D tentatively TRBD2 (6 bases). Trimming took off 7 bases at V and 4 bases at J, with 16 bases between the two ends. Looked up from germline, CDR1 is SNHLY and CDR2 is FYNNEI. The CDR3 totals 15 residues.

The CDR3 nucleotides read TGTGCCACCAGTGATTTGCTGACCGGGGAGCTGTTTTTT. Protein: CATSDLLTGELFF. The rearrangement uses TRBV24-1 and TRBJ2-2; D ambiguous. Germline V gives CDR1 KGHDR, CDR2 SFDVKD. The ends were cut back, 0 bases at V and 5 bases at J, with 3 bases in the middle. The CDR3 has 13 residues.

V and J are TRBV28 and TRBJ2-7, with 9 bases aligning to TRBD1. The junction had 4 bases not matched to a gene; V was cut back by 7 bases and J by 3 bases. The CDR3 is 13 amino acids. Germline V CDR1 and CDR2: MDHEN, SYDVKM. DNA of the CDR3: TGTGCCAGCACCTACAGGGGGCTCTACGAGCAGTACTTC. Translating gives CASTYRGLYEQYF.

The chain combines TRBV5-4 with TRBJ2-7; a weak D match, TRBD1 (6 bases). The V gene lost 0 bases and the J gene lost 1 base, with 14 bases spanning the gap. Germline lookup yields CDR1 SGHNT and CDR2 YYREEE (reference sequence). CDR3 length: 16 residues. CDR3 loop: CASSLGLSGQSYEQYF. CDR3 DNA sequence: TGTGCCAGCAGCTTGGGCCTGTCAGGACAGTCCTACGAGCAGTACTTC.

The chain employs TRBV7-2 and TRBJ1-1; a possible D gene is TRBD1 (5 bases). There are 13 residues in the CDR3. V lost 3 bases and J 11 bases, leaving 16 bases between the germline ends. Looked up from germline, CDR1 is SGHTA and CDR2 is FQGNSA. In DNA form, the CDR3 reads TGTGCCAGCAGCTTGAACAGCGGGTGGGGGGCTTTCTTT. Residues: CASSLNSGWGAFF. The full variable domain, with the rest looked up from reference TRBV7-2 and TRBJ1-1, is GAGVSQSPSNKVTEKGKDVELRCDPISGHTALYWYRQSLGQGLEFLIYFQGNSAPDKSGLPSDRFSAERTGGSVSTLTIQRTQQEDSAVYLCASSLNSGWGAFFGQGTRLTVV.

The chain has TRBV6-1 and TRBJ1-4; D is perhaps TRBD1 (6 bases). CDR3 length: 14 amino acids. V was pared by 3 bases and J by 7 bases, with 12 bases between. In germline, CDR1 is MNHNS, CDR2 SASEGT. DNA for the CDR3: TGTGCCAGCAGTGATGGGGGGGCTGGTGAAAAACTGTTTTTT. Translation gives CASSDGGAGEKLFF.

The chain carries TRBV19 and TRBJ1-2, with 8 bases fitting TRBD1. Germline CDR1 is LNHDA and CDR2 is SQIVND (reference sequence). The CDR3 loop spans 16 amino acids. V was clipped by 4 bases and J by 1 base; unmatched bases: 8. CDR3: CASSSPGTGFNYGYTF. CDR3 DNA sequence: TGTGCCAGTAGTAGCCCCGGGACAGGATTTAACTATGGCTACACCTTC.

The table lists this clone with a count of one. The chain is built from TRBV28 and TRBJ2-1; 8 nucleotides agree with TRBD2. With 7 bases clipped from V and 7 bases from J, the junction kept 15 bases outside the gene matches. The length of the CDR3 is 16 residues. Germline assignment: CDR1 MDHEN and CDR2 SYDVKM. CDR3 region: CASTGAGAGGSNEQFF. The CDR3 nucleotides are TGTGCCAGCACCGGAGCTGGGGCGGGGGGAAGTAATGAGCAGTTCTTC.

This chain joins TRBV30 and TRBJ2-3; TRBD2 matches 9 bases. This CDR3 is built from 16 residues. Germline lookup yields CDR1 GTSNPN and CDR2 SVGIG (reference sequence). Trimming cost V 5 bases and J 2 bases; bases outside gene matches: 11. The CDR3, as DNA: TGTGCCTGGGGTCCGGGACTAGCTGGGGTCACAGATACGCAGTATTTT. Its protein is CAWGPGLAGVTDTQYF.

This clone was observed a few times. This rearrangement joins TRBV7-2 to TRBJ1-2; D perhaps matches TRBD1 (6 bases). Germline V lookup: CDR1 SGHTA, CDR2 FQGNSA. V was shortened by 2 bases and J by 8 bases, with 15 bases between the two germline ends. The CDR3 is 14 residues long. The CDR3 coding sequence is TGTGCCAGCAGCTTACGCCGGGGGGCGGAAGGCTACACCTTC. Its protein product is CASSLRRGAEGYTF.

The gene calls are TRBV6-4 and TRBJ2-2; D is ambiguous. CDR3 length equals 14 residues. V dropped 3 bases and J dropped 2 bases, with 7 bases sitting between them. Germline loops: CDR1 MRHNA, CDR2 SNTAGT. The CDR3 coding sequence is TGTGCCAGCAGTGAGGGCAGCAACACCGGGGAGCTGTTTTTT. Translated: CASSEGSNTGELFF.

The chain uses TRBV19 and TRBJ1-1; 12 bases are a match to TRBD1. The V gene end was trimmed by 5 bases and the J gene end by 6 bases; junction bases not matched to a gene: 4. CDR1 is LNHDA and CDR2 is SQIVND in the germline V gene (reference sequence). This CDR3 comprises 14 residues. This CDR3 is CASSSGTGGPEAFF. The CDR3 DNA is TGTGCCAGTAGTTCCGGGACAGGGGGCCCTGAAGCTTTCTTT.

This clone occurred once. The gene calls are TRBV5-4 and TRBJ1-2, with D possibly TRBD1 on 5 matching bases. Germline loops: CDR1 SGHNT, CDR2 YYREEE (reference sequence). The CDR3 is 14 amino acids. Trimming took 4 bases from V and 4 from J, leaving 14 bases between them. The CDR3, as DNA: TGTGCCAGCAGCAGCAGGGCCCAGGGCTATGGCTACACCTTC. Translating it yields CASSSRAQGYGYTF.

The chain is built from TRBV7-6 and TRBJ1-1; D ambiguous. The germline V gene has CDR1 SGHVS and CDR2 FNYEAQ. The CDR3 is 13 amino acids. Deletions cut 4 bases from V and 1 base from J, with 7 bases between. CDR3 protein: CASSSRENTEAFF. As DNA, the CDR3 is TGTGCCAGCAGCTCCCGGGAGAACACTGAAGCTTTCTTT.

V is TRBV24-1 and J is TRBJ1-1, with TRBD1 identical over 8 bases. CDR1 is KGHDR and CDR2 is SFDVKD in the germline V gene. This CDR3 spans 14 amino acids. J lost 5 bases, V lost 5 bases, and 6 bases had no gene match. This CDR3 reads CATSGTGRRTEAFF. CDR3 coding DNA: TGTGCCACCAGTGGGACAGGGAGGCGGACTGAAGCTTTCTTT.

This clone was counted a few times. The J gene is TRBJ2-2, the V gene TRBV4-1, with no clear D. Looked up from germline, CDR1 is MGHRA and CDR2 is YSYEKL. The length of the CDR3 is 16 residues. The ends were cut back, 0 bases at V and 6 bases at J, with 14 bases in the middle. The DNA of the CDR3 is TGCGCCAGCAGCCAAGAGTCAGGCTCTATCCCCGGGGAGCTGTTTTTT. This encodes CASSQESGSIPGELFF.

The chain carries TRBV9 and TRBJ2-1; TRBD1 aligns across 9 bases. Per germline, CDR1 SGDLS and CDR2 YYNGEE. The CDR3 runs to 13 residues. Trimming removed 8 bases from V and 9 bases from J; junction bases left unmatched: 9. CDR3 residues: CASTGTGYSEQFF. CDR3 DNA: TGTGCCAGTACCGGGACAGGGTATAGTGAGCAGTTCTTC.